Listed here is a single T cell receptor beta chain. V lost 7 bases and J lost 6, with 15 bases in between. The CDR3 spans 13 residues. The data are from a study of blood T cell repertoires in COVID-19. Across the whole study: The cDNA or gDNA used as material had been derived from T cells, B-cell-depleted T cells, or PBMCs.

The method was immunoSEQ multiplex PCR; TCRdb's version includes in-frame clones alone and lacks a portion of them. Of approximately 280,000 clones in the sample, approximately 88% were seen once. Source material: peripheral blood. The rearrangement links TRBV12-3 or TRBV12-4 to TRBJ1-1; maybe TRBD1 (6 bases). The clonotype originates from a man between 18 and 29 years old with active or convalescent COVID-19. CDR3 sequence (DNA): TGTGCCAGCACTCAGGGGCAATCGGCTGAAGCTTTCTTT. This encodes CASTQGQSAEAFF.